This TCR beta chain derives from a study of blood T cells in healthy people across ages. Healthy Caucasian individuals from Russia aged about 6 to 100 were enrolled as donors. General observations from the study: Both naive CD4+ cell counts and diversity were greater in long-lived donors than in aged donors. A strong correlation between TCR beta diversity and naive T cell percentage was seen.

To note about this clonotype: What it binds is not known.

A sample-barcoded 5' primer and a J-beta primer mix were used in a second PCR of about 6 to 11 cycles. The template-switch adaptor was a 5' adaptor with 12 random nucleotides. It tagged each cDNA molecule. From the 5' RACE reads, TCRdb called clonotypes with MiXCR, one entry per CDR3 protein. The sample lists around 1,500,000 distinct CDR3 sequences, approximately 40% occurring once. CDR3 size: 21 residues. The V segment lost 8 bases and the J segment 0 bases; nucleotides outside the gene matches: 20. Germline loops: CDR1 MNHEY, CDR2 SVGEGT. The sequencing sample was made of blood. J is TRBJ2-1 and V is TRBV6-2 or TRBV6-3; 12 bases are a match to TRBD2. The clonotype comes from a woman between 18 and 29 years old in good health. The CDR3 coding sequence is TGTGCCAGCGGGAATCCGGCCGGGACTAGCGGGCACGTGAGCTCCTACAATGAGCAGTTCTTC. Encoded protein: CASGNPAGTSGHVSSYNEQFF.